A selection of T cell receptor beta chains follows, all from one sample in a study of cytomegalovirus exposure and HLA in healthy donors. Some clones are missing from TCRdb's copy, which holds only in-frame ones; the method was immunoSEQ multiplex PCR. The table has about 200,000 clones, 70% to 85% seen once. The source material was PBMCs. These receptors were obtained from a boy between 2 and 10 years old in good health and CMV-seronegative. Both conserved end residues are part of each CDR3. The D gene is left open where the match is weak. Size is stated for part of the rows, as once, few or many counts, or as a class when the clone is expanded.

J gene | CDR3 length | clone size | V gene | D gene | CDR3 DNA | CDR3 protein
TRBJ1-5 | 17 | . | TRBV6-1 | . | TGTGCCAGCAGTGAGAATGTCGGGAGGGGTGGGAGTCAGCCCCAGCATTTT | CASSENVGRGGSQPQHF
TRBJ2-1 | 14 | . | TRBV19 | TRBD2 | TGTGCCAGTAGGGGGGGGTTCTCCTACAATGAGCAGTTCTTC | CASRGGFSYNEQFF
TRBJ2-2 | 15 | . | TRBV4-3 | TRBD2 | TGCGCCAGCAGCCAACTAGCGGGGGGGCCCGGGGAGCTGTTTTTT | CASSQLAGGPGELFF
TRBJ1-1 | 14 | . | TRBV19 | TRBD1 | TGTGCCAGTAGTAGGGACAGGGTGAACACTGAAGCTTTCTTT | CASSRDRVNTEAFF
TRBJ2-3 | 15 | . | TRBV9 | . | TGTGCCAGCAGCGCCCTCGTAGGGGTCGCAGATACGCAGTATTTT | CASSALVGVADTQYF
TRBJ2-2 | 13 | . | TRBV9 | . | TGTGCCAGCAGCGACAGGGTCGCCGGGGAGCTGTTTTTT | CASSDRVAGELFF
TRBJ2-2 | 19 | . | TRBV10-3 | . | TGTGCCATCAGCGCCCGGCCCCAGAGGGCCCGGGTGACCACCGGGGAGCTGTTTTTT | CAISARPQRARVTTGELFF
TRBJ2-3 | 16 | once | TRBV14 | . | TGTGCCAGCAGCCCGCTAAAGACAGGTACAACAGATACGCAGTATTTT | CASSPLKTGTTDTQYF
TRBJ2-7 | 14 | . | TRBV6-6 | . | TGTGCCAGCAGTAGGGGGGACAGCACCTACGAGCAGTACTTC | CASSRGDSTYEQYF
TRBJ2-1 | 13 | . | TRBV5-1 | . | TGCGCCAGCAGTCGCGGGGGCAACAATGAGCAGTTCTTC | CASSRGGNNEQFF
TRBJ1-3 | 14 | once | TRBV10-2 | TRBD1 | TGCGCCAGCAGTACAGGGGAAGCTGGAAACACCATATATTTT | CASSTGEAGNTIYF
TRBJ1-2 | 14 | . | TRBV6-1 | TRBD1 | TGTGCCAGCCGTAGGGACAGCGTAAACTATGGCTACACCTTC | CASRRDSVNYGYTF
TRBJ2-5 | 14 | . | TRBV2 | TRBD2 | TGTGCCAGCAGTTACCGGGGGGGCCGGGAGACCCAGTACTTC | CASSYRGGRETQYF
TRBJ2-7 | 15 | . | TRBV9 | TRBD2 | TGTGCCAGCAGCGTAGAGGCTAGCGGGACCTACGAGCAGTACTTC | CASSVEASGTYEQYF
TRBJ2-3 | 16 | once | TRBV4-1 | TRBD2 | TGCGCCAGCAGCCACCGACTAGCGGGAGGCACAGATACGCAGTATTTT | CASSHRLAGGTDTQYF
TRBJ2-3 | 16 | few | TRBV7-9 | TRBD2 | TGTGCCAGCAGCTTATCGACCGGGGGGGACACAGATACGCAGTATTTT | CASSLSTGGDTDTQYF
TRBJ1-2 | 15 | few | TRBV7-2 | TRBD1 | TGTGCCAGCAGCTCCCGGACAGGGCCCTACTATGGCTACACCTTC | CASSSRTGPYYGYTF
TRBJ1-6 | 14 | . | TRBV4-2 | TRBD1 | TGTGCCAGCAGCCTAACAGGGGATGGGTCACCCCTCCACTTT | CASSLTGDGSPLHF
TRBJ1-6 | 17 | . | TRBV11-2 | TRBD1 | TGTGCCAGCAGCTTAGAGTCCGGGACAGGGGGCATTTCACCCCTCCACTTT | CASSLESGTGGISPLHF
TRBJ2-5 | 17 | once | TRBV23-1 | TRBD2 | TGCGCCAGCAGTCAATCCGGGGCACTAGCGGGGAAAGAGACCCAGTACTTC | CASSQSGALAGKETQYF
TRBJ2-3 | 17 | . | TRBV6-4 | TRBD2 | TGTGCCAGCAGTACACCTAGCGGGGACACCCCAGCAGATACGCAGTATTTT | CASSTPSGDTPADTQYF
TRBJ2-1 | 13 | . | TRBV7-2 | . | TGTGCCAGCAGCCGTACGGACTCTTTAGAGCAGTTCTTC | CASSRTDSLEQFF
TRBJ2-3 | 17 | . | TRBV4-3 | TRBD2 | TGCGCCAGCAGCCAAGGACTAGCGGGGGGGCGTGGAGATACGCAGTATTTT | CASSQGLAGGRGDTQYF
TRBJ1-5 | 13 | . | TRBV9 | . | TGTGCCAGCAGCCTAAGCGGGTATCAGCCCCAGCATTTT | CASSLSGYQPQHF
TRBJ1-1 | 13 | . | TRBV7-2 | . | TGTGCCAGCAGCAACCACAGGGACACTGAAGCTTTCTTT | CASSNHRDTEAFF
TRBJ1-5 | 15 | once | TRBV2 | . | TGTGCCAGCAGTAGGGGCCTAGAAGGCAATCAGCCCCAGCATTTT | CASSRGLEGNQPQHF
TRBJ1-1 | 15 | . | TRBV2 | . | TGTGCCAGCAGTGAATGGAGTGGACTGAGCGCTGAAGCTTTCTTT | CASSEWSGLSAEAFF
TRBJ1-1 | 21 | . | TRBV9 | . | TGTGCCAGCAGCCCACCCTCCAATTCGGGACTAGGCGGATATTGGAACACTGAAGCTTTCTTT | CASSPPSNSGLGGYWNTEAFF
TRBJ1-2 | 16 | . | TRBV4-1 | . | TGCGCCAGCAGCCAAGTAGGGCAGCGGACGGACTATGGCTACACCTTC | CASSQVGQRTDYGYTF
TRBJ2-3 | 19 | . | TRBV4-3 | . | TGCGCCAGCAGCCAAGTAGAGGTGTGGGGCCGACCTAGCACAGATACGCAGTATTTT | CASSQVEVWGRPSTDTQYF
TRBJ2-7 | 11 | . | TRBV7-2 | . | TGTGCCAGCAGCTCAGCCTACGAGCAGTACTTC | CASSSAYEQYF
TRBJ2-4 | 16 | . | TRBV15 | . | TGTGCCACCAGCAGAGGGAACACAGGGGGGGAAAACATTCAGTACTTC | CATSRGNTGGENIQYF
TRBJ2-7 | 17 | . | TRBV7-6 | TRBD1 | TGTGCCAGCAGCTTAAGCACGGTGAGGACAGGGGGCAACGAGCAGTACTTC | CASSLSTVRTGGNEQYF
TRBJ1-3 | 15 | . | TRBV7-2 | . | TGTGCCAGCAGCTTAGTGGGGCGGCCGGGAAACACCATATATTTT | CASSLVGRPGNTIYF
TRBJ2-1 | 14 | . | TRBV6-5 | . | TGTGCCAGCAGGGGCAGGGGAGAGTACAATGAGCAGTTCTTC | CASRGRGEYNEQFF